The 24 T cell receptor beta chains given below trace back to one sample, sequenced in a study of read filtering for tumor transcriptome and immune sequencing. The library was built from roughly 400 ng RNA with molecular barcoded adaptors for alpha/delta and beta/gamma chains. Each CDR3 protein is one row after TCRdb ran MiXCR on the reads. In the table there are some 140,000 distinct CDR3 sequences, less than 15% of which are singletons. Material: a population of CD138-negative cells sorted from bone marrow. The source is a donor aged 40 or older with multiple myeloma.

This clonotype was counted many times. The chain uses TRBV29-1 and TRBJ2-1; D gene ambiguous. Germline CDR1 is SQVTM and CDR2 is ANQGSEA. This CDR3 comprises 14 residues. Trimming removed 4 bases at V and 0 bases at J, with 10 bases between. The DNA for the CDR3 is TGCAGCGTTGTCTCGGGCAGCTCCTACAATGAGCAGTTCTTC. This codes for CSVVSGSSYNEQFF.

Regarding this clonotype: Being one base from a much bigger clone, this may be a read error. The J gene is TRBJ2-3, the V gene TRBV7-2; TRBD2 agrees at 13 bases. This CDR3 has 17 residues. CDR1 is SGHTA, CDR2 FQGNSA, per germline. The trim removed 3 bases at V and 3 bases at J, leaving 6 bases unmatched. In nucleotides, the CDR3 is TGTGCCAGCAGCTTGAGGACTAGCGGGAGAGTAACAGATACGCAGTATTTT. Protein product: CASSLRTSGRVTDTQYF.

Points on this clonotype: The junction and the germline gene differ at one end; a read error may be behind it. The chain links TRBV12-3 or TRBV12-4 to TRBJ2-1, with a possible D match to TRBD2 (6 bases). The CDR3 is 12 amino acids. The CDR3 reads CAGSLAGNEQFF. CDR3 coding DNA: TGTGCCGGCAGTTTGGCGGGGAATGAGCAGTTCTTC.

A note on this clonotype: This may stem from a read error, because a much larger clone lies one nucleotide away. The gene calls are TRBV19 and TRBJ2-2, with unresolved D. Trimming took off 3 bases at V and 2 bases at J, with 4 bases between the two ends. The CDR3 extends over 13 amino acids. Looked up from germline, CDR1 is LNHDA and CDR2 is SQIVND (reference sequence). The CDR3 here is CASSIGNTGELFF. The CDR3 DNA reads as TGTGCCAGTAGTATCGGCAACACCGGGGAGCTGTTTTTT.

This clonotype was seen at least ten times. The CDR3 bases are TGTGCCACCACCAACACAGATACGCAGTATTTT. It specifies CATTNTDTQYF. The V and J genes are TRBV24-1 and TRBJ2-3, with D unresolved. The CDR3 length is 11 residues. CDR1 is KGHDR and CDR2 is SFDVKD in the germline V gene. V lost 8 bases and J lost 2, with 4 bases in between.

As concerns this clonotype: A read error likely explains this, since a far larger clone differs by one base. The chain joins TRBV4-3 to TRBJ2-1, with 8 bases identical to TRBD1. The CDR3 is 14 amino acids. CDR1 is LGHNA, CDR2 YSLEER, per germline. The CDR3 coding sequence is TGCGGCAGTGAAAAAGGACAGGGATTGAATGAGCAGTTCTTC. Protein: CGSEKGQGLNEQFF.

This clonotype has a handful of counts. This sequence may be a read error, since a much larger clone differs from it by one base. The V call is TRBV11-2, the J call TRBJ2-1, with 8 bases that match TRBD1. This CDR3 has 16 residues. The germline V gene encodes CDR1 SGHAT and CDR2 FQNNGV. CDR3 sequence reads: CASSLATGESSNEQFF. CDR3 in DNA: TGTGCCAGCAGCCTCGCGACAGGGGAATCCTCCAATGAGCAGTTCTTC.

This clonotype came up many times. The V call is TRBV19, the J call TRBJ2-3, with D perhaps matching TRBD1 (5 bases). Trimming removed 1 base at V and 4 bases at J, with 9 bases between. The CDR3 is made up of 14 amino acids. Germline CDR1 and CDR2: LNHDA and SQIVND (reference sequence). DNA of the CDR3: TGTGCCAGTAGTATAGTGGGGCAGGCAGATACGCAGTATTTT. Encoded protein: CASSIVGQADTQYF.

This clonotype was counted at least ten times. J is TRBJ2-2 and V is TRBV20-1; a possible D gene is TRBD1 (5 bases). This CDR3 has 16 amino acids. V lost 0 bases, J lost 1 base, and 12 bases lay in between. Germline CDR1 is DFQATT and CDR2 is SNEGSKA (reference sequence). The CDR3 sequence is CSAREPWGGNTGELFF. The CDR3 nucleotides read TGCAGTGCTAGAGAACCGTGGGGCGGGAACACCGGGGAGCTGTTTTTT.

This clonotype was counted at least ten times. This chain links TRBV10-3 with TRBJ1-1; D possibly corresponds to TRBD1 (5 bases). Trimming removed 2 bases from V and 3 bases from J, with 10 bases in between. CDR1 and CDR2 (germline): ENHRY, SYGVKD. The CDR3 extends over 14 amino acids. The CDR3 here is CAISEEGFYTEAFF. CDR3 DNA: TGTGCCATCAGTGAGGAGGGGTTCTACACTGAAGCTTTCTTT.

Ten or more counts support this clonotype. This chain joins TRBV18 and TRBJ1-1; D perhaps matches TRBD1 (6 bases). V was shortened by 8 bases and J by 0 bases, with 16 bases between the two germline ends. CDR1 is KGHSH, CDR2 LQKENI, per germline. This CDR3 has 15 residues. The CDR3 here is CASSPPTGMNTEAFF. The CDR3 DNA follows: TGTGCCAGCAGCCCCCCGACAGGCATGAACACTGAAGCTTTCTTT.

On this clonotype: A read error may explain this, as a much larger clone is one base away. The chain employs TRBV9 and TRBJ2-1; 7 bases map to TRBD2. The CDR3 loop spans 13 amino acids. Germline V gives CDR1 SGDLS, CDR2 YYNGEE. The CDR3 protein is CACSVGTKNEQFF. The CDR3 nucleotides read TGTGCCTGCAGCGTGGGGACTAAAAATGAGCAGTTCTTC.

This clonotype appeared many times. CDR3 sequence (DNA): TGTGCCACCAGCAAATCCCGGACAGGGCCTGGGGCCAACGTCCTGACTTTC. It specifies CATSKSRTGPGANVLTF. The chain combines TRBV15 with TRBJ2-6, with 8 nucleotides matching TRBD1. In germline, CDR1 is LNHNV, CDR2 YYDKDF (reference sequence). V trimming: 4 bases; J trimming: 2 bases; junction bases outside the gene matches: 7. The CDR3 covers 17 residues.

This clonotype was picked up many times. This chain links TRBV7-3 with TRBJ2-3; 9 nucleotides align to TRBD2. The trim removed 1 base at V and 0 bases at J, leaving 11 bases unmatched. The CDR3 is 19 residues long. Germline V gene sequence: CDR1 SGHTA, CDR2 FQGTGA. The CDR3 loop is CASSLKGNLAGSSTDTQYF. CDR3 bases: TGTGCCAGCAGCTTAAAGGGCAACCTAGCGGGGTCTAGCACAGATACGCAGTATTTT. Complete variable domain (other parts from reference TRBV7-3 and TRBJ2-3): GAGVSQTPSNKVTEKGKYVELRCDPISGHTALYWYRQSLGQGPEFLIYFQGTGAADDSGLPNDRFFAVRPEGSVSTLKIQRTERGDSAVYLCASSLKGNLAGSSTDTQYFGPGTRLTVL.

This clonotype was recorded many times. The chain uses TRBV7-9 and TRBJ2-7; D is tentatively TRBD1 or TRBD2 (5 bases each). Germline V gene lookup returns CDR1 SEHNR and CDR2 FQNEAQ (reference sequence). V was trimmed by 4 bases and J by 3 bases, leaving 16 bases between them. The CDR3 covers 15 residues. CDR3 coding DNA: TGTGCCAGCAGCTCGGGGCCACCACCCCTCTACGAGCAGTACTTC. Translated, it gives CASSSGPPPLYEQYF.

The chain uses TRBV5-1 and TRBJ2-7, with 9 bases that match TRBD2. With V trimmed by 4 bases and J by 5 bases, 7 bases remained unmatched. The CDR3 loop spans 14 amino acids. Germline V gene lookup returns CDR1 SGHRS and CDR2 YFSETQ. The CDR3, as DNA: TGCGCCAGCAGCCTTAGCGGGAGTTTCAACGAGCAGTACTTC. Amino acid sequence: CASSLSGSFNEQYF.

This clonotype showed up many times. The chain carries TRBV7-2 and TRBJ2-2; perhaps TRBD1 as D (5 bases). This CDR3 has 14 amino acids. Trimming stripped 2 bases from V and 7 bases from J, with 11 bases between. Germline CDR1 reads SGHTA; CDR2 reads FQGNSA. The CDR3 region has the DNA TGTGCCAGCAGCTTATCCAGGGTCGGCGGGGAGCTGTTTTTT. Translation gives CASSLSRVGGELFF.

This clonotype was counted many times. The V gene is TRBV7-2, the J gene TRBJ2-5; 8 bases are shared with TRBD2. Germline V gene sequence: CDR1 SGHTA, CDR2 FQGNSA. The CDR3 totals 15 residues. V gave up 5 bases and J gave up 2 bases; unmatched junction bases: 7. The CDR3 DNA reads as TGTGCCAGCAGCCTTCTAGCGGGCTTACAAGAGACCCAGTACTTC. This codes for CASSLLAGLQETQYF.

This clonotype was counted ten times or more. V and J are TRBV6-4 and TRBJ2-1, with 7 bases fitting TRBD2. There are 16 residues in the CDR3. Germline trimming cut 5 bases from V and 2 bases from J; bases unmatched to any gene: 9. Germline V gene lookup returns CDR1 MRHNA and CDR2 SNTAGT. For the CDR3, the DNA is TGTGCCAGCAGTAAGCAGGGCGGGACTACCTACAATGAGCAGTTCTTC. Translated, it gives CASSKQGGTTYNEQFF.

This clonotype has just a few counts. Possible read error: a much larger clone is one base away. Because it lacks the conserved phenylalanine or tryptophan at the end, this CDR3 is likely a read error. The chain couples TRBV4-2 to TRBJ1-5, with no clear D. Per germline, CDR1 LGHNA and CDR2 YNFKEQ. Trimming cost V 1 base and J 5 bases, with 12 bases left between them. The CDR3 has 15 residues. CDR3 loop: CASSQGRGDHQPQHL. The CDR3 nucleotides read TGTGCCAGCAGCCAAGGCCGAGGCGATCATCAGCCCCAGCATCTT.

Many counts were recorded for this clonotype. The chain recombines TRBV6-6 with TRBJ2-2; the D gene is possibly TRBD2 (5 bases). V shed 2 bases and J shed 0 bases, with 7 bases lying between them. The germline V gene encodes CDR1 MNHNY and CDR2 SVGAGI (reference sequence). The CDR3 sequence is 15 residues long. CDR3 residues: CASSYGLSNTGELFF. CDR3 sequence (DNA): TGTGCCAGCAGTTACGGACTCTCGAACACCGGGGAGCTGTTTTTT.

This clonotype was detected many times. The chain has TRBV29-1 and TRBJ2-3, with D possibly matching TRBD1 (6 bases). The germline V and J ends were trimmed by 6 bases and 2 bases, with 15 bases remaining between them. The CDR3 spans 14 residues. Per the germline V gene, CDR1 is SQVTM and CDR2 is ANQGSEA. The CDR3 here is CSVAEDRPTDTQYF. The CDR3 DNA is TGCAGCGTCGCGGAGGACAGACCCACAGATACGCAGTATTTT.

V gene TRBV4-1 combines with J gene TRBJ1-5, with D possibly matching TRBD1 (5 bases). The CDR3 runs 17 residues. The germline gives CDR1 MGHRA, CDR2 YSYEKL. V dropped 0 bases and J dropped 0 bases, with 12 bases sitting between them. The CDR3 spells CASSQDPGEYSNQPQHF. The CDR3 DNA is TGCGCCAGCAGCCAAGACCCGGGGGAGTATAGCAATCAGCCCCAGCATTTT.

This clonotype was found many times. The rearrangement links TRBV7-8 to TRBJ1-4; D gene ambiguous. CDR1 is SGHVS and CDR2 is FQNEAQ in the germline V gene. The CDR3 is made up of 12 amino acids. The V gene lost 5 bases and the J gene lost 6 bases, with 7 bases spanning the gap. CDR3 protein: CASSQVYEKLFF. The CDR3 nucleotides read TGTGCCAGCAGCCAAGTTTATGAAAAACTGTTTTTT. Together with reference TRBV7-8 and TRBJ1-4, the CDR3 gives the full variable domain: GAGVSQSPRYKVAKRGQDVALRCDPISGHVSLFWYQQALGQGPEFLTYFQNEAQLDKSGLPSDRFFAERPEGSVSTLKIQRTQQEDSAVYLCASSQVYEKLFFGSGTQLSVL.